One sample yielded the 21 T cell receptor beta chains listed below, sequenced in a study of Ad26.COV2.S vaccination and SARS-CoV-2 variants. The method was immunoSEQ multiplex PCR; TCRdb's version includes in-frame clones alone and lacks a portion of them. The table records about 350,000 clones, 70% to 90% of them present only once. Treatment reported: around 19 received Ad26.COV2.S at low or high dose, single or two shots; 5 received placebo; per-sample allocation not given. Sampling was done on day 63 after the first vaccine or placebo injection. Material: peripheral blood, obtained in a trial of Ad26.COV2.S vaccine versus placebo. These receptors originate from a person aged 18-65 years who received the Ad26.COV2.S COVID-19 vaccine or a placebo.

This chain links TRBV18 with TRBJ1-5; D gene unclear. V dropped 3 bases and J dropped 3 bases, with 6 bases sitting between them. The CDR3 totals 13 residues. Germline CDR1 and CDR2: KGHSH and LQKENI. The CDR3 region has the DNA TGTGCCAGCTCACCGCTGGACAATCAGCCCCAGCATTTT. Its protein product is CASSPLDNQPQHF.

CDR3 nucleotide sequence: TGTGCCAGCAGCGTGACAGGAAGCTCCTACAATGAGCAGTTCTTC. It yields the protein CASSVTGSSYNEQFF. The chain recombines TRBV7-2 with TRBJ2-1, with D perhaps TRBD1 (6 bases). Trimming pared 5 bases from V and 0 bases from J, leaving 11 bases between. Germline CDR1 reads SGHTA; CDR2 reads FQGNSA. The CDR3 loop spans 15 amino acids. Full variable domain (remainder filled in from reference TRBV7-2 and TRBJ2-1): GAGVSQSPSNKVTEKGKDVELRCDPISGHTALYWYRQSLGQGLEFLIYFQGNSAPDKSGLPSDRFSAERTGGSVSTLTIQRTQQEDSAVYLCASSVTGSSYNEQFFGPGTRLTVL.

The rearrangement joins TRBV2 to TRBJ1-4; D not resolved. This CDR3 comprises 12 residues. Looked up from germline, CDR1 is SNHLY and CDR2 is FYNNEI. V was clipped by 6 bases and J by 8 bases, with 10 bases between them. The CDR3: CASRRPGEKLFF. The CDR3 bases are TGTGCCAGCAGGAGACCTGGGGAAAAACTGTTTTTT. Drawing the rest from reference TRBV2 and TRBJ1-4, the complete variable domain is EPEVTQTPSHQVTQMGQEVILRCVPISNHLYFYWYRQILGQKVEFLVSFYNNEISEKSEIFDDQFSVERPDGSNFTLKIRSTKLEDSAMYFCASRRPGEKLFFGSGTQLSVL.

The chain carries TRBV4-3 and TRBJ2-7, with D unresolved. Trimming took 1 base from V and 4 from J, leaving 8 bases between them. The CDR3 covers 13 residues. Germline CDR1 is LGHNA and CDR2 is YSLEER. The CDR3: CASSQVIGYEQYF. The DNA of the CDR3 is TGCGCCAGCAGCCAAGTTATTGGTTACGAGCAGTACTTC.

This clone appeared a single time. Here the CDR3 DNA reads TGTGCCAGCAGGTACGGGCTCGATAGCAATCAGCCCCAGCATTTT. Its protein product is CASRYGLDSNQPQHF. The chain has TRBV6-5 and TRBJ1-5; no firm D call. With 6 bases removed from V and 0 bases from J, the gap between germline ends came to 12 bases. CDR3 length: 15 residues. Germline-derived CDR1 and CDR2 are MNHEY and SVGAGI.

Worth noting for this clone: This specimen includes other DNA sequences encoding the same CDR3. The CDR3 protein is CASSQSPGQGNQPQHF. Here the CDR3 DNA reads TGTGCCAGCAGCCAATCCCCGGGACAGGGGAATCAGCCCCAGCATTTT. This chain uses TRBV3-1 (or the pseudogene TRBV3-2) with TRBJ1-5; 10 bases fit TRBD1. The CDR3 runs 16 residues. V trimming: 2 bases; J trimming: 4 bases; junction bases outside the gene matches: 5. In germline, CDR1 is LGHDT, CDR2 YNNKEL (reference sequence).

The chain recombines TRBV19 with TRBJ2-1; possible D gene TRBD2, 5 bases. The V end was cut by 4 bases, the J end by 0 bases, with 10 bases between. Per the germline V gene, CDR1 is LNHDA and CDR2 is SQIVND (reference sequence). The CDR3 covers 15 residues. CDR3 in DNA: TGTGCCAGTAGTAAGGCGGGCGGCTCCTACAATGAGCAGTTCTTC. Its protein product is CASSKAGGSYNEQFF.

This clone was recorded only once. The rearrangement uses TRBV27 and TRBJ2-2; 7 nucleotides line up with TRBD1. The ends lost 5 bases at V and 4 bases at J; junction bases unmatched: 10. The length of the CDR3 is 16 residues. From germline, CDR1 is MNHEY and CDR2 SMNVEV (reference sequence). The CDR3 coding sequence is TGTGCCAGCAGTGTTAGGGGGCCGGGGAGCACCGGGGAGCTGTTTTTT. Translation gives CASSVRGPGSTGELFF.

This clone was seen once. The rearrangement joins TRBV18 to TRBJ1-5; the match to TRBD1 covers 8 bases. CDR1 is KGHSH, CDR2 LQKENI, per germline. The ends lost 3 bases at V and 5 bases at J; junction bases unmatched: 6. The CDR3 has 15 amino acids. The CDR3 sequence: CASSPGTGRDQPQHF. The CDR3 DNA follows: TGTGCCAGCTCACCCGGGACAGGTCGTGATCAGCCCCAGCATTTT.

The V call is TRBV3-1 (or the pseudogene TRBV3-2), the J call TRBJ2-1; 10 bases align to TRBD2. CDR3 size: 16 residues. The junction had 1 base not matched to a gene; V was cut back by 2 bases and J by 0 bases. Germline CDR1 reads LGHDT; CDR2 reads YNNKEL (reference sequence). The CDR3 sequence is CASSQRLAGSYNEQFF. The CDR3 bases are TGTGCCAGCAGCCAACGACTAGCGGGCTCCTACAATGAGCAGTTCTTC.

This clone has more than one count but fewer than ten. The CDR3 loop reads CASSNTWPAPQHF. CDR3 coding DNA: TGTGCCAGTAGTAATACATGGCCAGCGCCCCAGCATTTT. The chain joins TRBV19 to TRBJ1-5; D not certain. V gave up 4 bases and J gave up 9 bases, with 13 bases separating them. The CDR3 runs to 13 residues. From germline, CDR1 is LNHDA and CDR2 SQIVND (reference sequence).

The chain has TRBV5-6 and TRBJ1-3; D may be TRBD1 (6 bases). The germline V gene encodes CDR1 SGHDT and CDR2 YYEEEE. The CDR3 runs 18 residues. V lost 4 bases and J lost 0, with 20 bases in between. The CDR3 loop is CASSQTTGSPSSGNTIYF. The CDR3, as DNA: TGTGCCAGCAGCCAGACCACAGGGTCCCCGAGCTCTGGAAACACCATATATTTT.

The chain combines TRBV28 with TRBJ2-2; D may be TRBD2 (6 bases). V was shortened by 6 bases and J by 4 bases, with 15 bases between the two germline ends. The V gene's germline CDR1 is MDHEN and CDR2 SYDVKM. The CDR3 runs 15 residues. The CDR3 is CASSPPLASTGELFF. CDR3 in DNA: TGTGCCAGCAGCCCCCCCCTAGCGAGCACCGGGGAGCTGTTTTTT.

This clone came up many times. The chain links TRBV5-6 to TRBJ2-7, with 15 bases identical to TRBD2. The CDR3 contains 16 residues. V dropped 4 bases and J dropped 6; count of bases not matched to a gene: 8. CDR1 is SGHDT and CDR2 is YYEEEE in the germline V gene. The CDR3 DNA follows: TGTGCCAGCAGCCCCGGACTAGCGGGAGGGCCGCGCGAGCAGTACTTC. Translation: CASSPGLAGGPREQYF. Full variable domain (remainder filled in from reference TRBV5-6 and TRBJ2-7): DAGVTQSPTHLIKTRGQQVTLRCSPKSGHDTVSWYQQALGQGPQFIFQYYEEEERQRGNFPDRFSGHQFPNYSSELNVNALLLGDSALYLCASSPGLAGGPREQYFGPGTRLTVT.

This rearrangement joins TRBV3-1 (or the pseudogene TRBV3-2) to TRBJ1-2; perhaps TRBD1 as D (6 bases). The CDR3 has 15 amino acids. The germline gives CDR1 LGHDT, CDR2 YNNKEL (reference sequence). V dropped 2 bases and J dropped 3 bases, with 13 bases sitting between them. The CDR3 sequence is CASSQTIQGYYGYTF. The CDR3 DNA is TGTGCCAGCAGCCAAACAATACAGGGCTACTATGGCTACACCTTC.

The J gene is TRBJ2-2, the V gene TRBV7-2; weak D call: TRBD1 (7 bases). V was pared by 2 bases and J by 6 bases, with 19 bases between. Per the germline V gene, CDR1 is SGHTA and CDR2 is FQGNSA. CDR3 length: 17 amino acids. The CDR3 reads CASSLFLAGGLAGELFF. The CDR3 coding sequence is TGTGCCAGCAGCTTATTCTTGGCAGGGGGGTTAGCCGGGGAGCTGTTTTTT. Full variable domain (missing parts from reference TRBV7-2 and TRBJ2-2): GAGVSQSPSNKVTEKGKDVELRCDPISGHTALYWYRQSLGQGLEFLIYFQGNSAPDKSGLPSDRFSAERTGGSVSTLTIQRTQQEDSAVYLCASSLFLAGGLAGELFFGEGSRLTVL.

The chain's CDR3 is CASKGGERNTEAFF. CDR3 bases: TGCGCCAGCAAAGGGGGGGAGAGGAACACTGAAGCTTTCTTT. The chain employs TRBV10-2 and TRBJ1-1, with D possibly matching TRBD1 (6 bases). The V gene's germline CDR1 is WSHSY and CDR2 SAAADI. CDR3 size: 14 residues. Between the trimmed V and J ends, which lost 7 bases and 1 base, there was a span of 13 bases.

The chain uses TRBV29-1 and TRBJ2-2; D possibly uses TRBD1 or TRBD2 (5 bases each). Germline values: CDR1 SQVTM, CDR2 ANQGSEA. The CDR3 sequence is 14 residues long. The V end was cut by 6 bases, the J end by 2 bases, with 13 bases between. The CDR3 sequence: CSVQGRINTGELFF. The CDR3 DNA reads TGCAGCGTCCAGGGACGGATAAACACCGGGGAGCTGTTTTTT.

The chain has TRBV9 and TRBJ2-1; 11 bases agree with TRBD2. V was clipped by 2 bases and J by 9 bases; unmatched bases: 7. Germline loops: CDR1 SGDLS, CDR2 YYNGEE. The CDR3 is 15 amino acids. Here the CDR3 DNA reads TGTGCCAGCAGCGTCTGGTCTAGCGGGGGGTCTGAGCAGTTCTTC. It yields the protein CASSVWSSGGSEQFF.

The chain links TRBV6-2 or TRBV6-3 to TRBJ1-5; D uncertain. Trimming took off 0 bases at V and 7 bases at J, with 4 bases between the two ends. In germline, CDR1 is MNHEY, CDR2 SVGEGT. CDR3 length: 12 residues. The CDR3 sequence: CASSYSLQPQHF. The CDR3 coding sequence is TGTGCCAGCAGTTACTCATTACAGCCCCAGCATTTT.

The chain employs TRBV14 and TRBJ1-1; D remains ambiguous. V lost 2 bases and J lost 1, with 8 bases in between. The CDR3 has 14 residues. Germline values: CDR1 SGHDN, CDR2 FVKESK. This chain's CDR3 is CASSQRPENTEAFF. DNA of the CDR3: TGTGCCAGCAGCCAAAGGCCAGAGAACACTGAAGCTTTCTTT.